This TCR beta chain stems from a study of cytomegalovirus exposure and HLA in healthy donors. General study points: The study put 150 to 200 TCR beta chains on its list as cytomegalovirus-associated. An analysis was carried out at a later point. It showed that HLA-associated TCR beta chains were more clonally expanded than equally common non-associated chains. Highest at DRB1 and lowest at HLA-C, TCR association rates differed among HLA loci in a later analysis.

The PCR used 60 Vbeta and 13 Jbeta primers. The data were produced by immunoSEQ multiplex PCR, yet TCRdb's version contains in-frame clones alone and is incomplete. The sample lists about 150,000 clones; 65% to 80% were seen once. This CDR3 comprises 15 residues. The ends were cut back, 2 bases at V and 0 bases at J, with 9 bases in the middle. Per the germline V gene, CDR1 is SGHRS and CDR2 is YFSETQ. Of note for this clone: What it binds is not known.

The clonotype was recovered from a man in his forties in good health and CMV-seropositive. Sequencing input: PBMCs. The chain recombines TRBV5-1 with TRBJ1-3, with a weak D call TRBD1 (6 bases). The CDR3 is CASSLQGDSGNTIYF. CDR3 DNA: TGCGCCAGCAGCTTACAGGGAGACTCTGGAAACACCATATATTTT.